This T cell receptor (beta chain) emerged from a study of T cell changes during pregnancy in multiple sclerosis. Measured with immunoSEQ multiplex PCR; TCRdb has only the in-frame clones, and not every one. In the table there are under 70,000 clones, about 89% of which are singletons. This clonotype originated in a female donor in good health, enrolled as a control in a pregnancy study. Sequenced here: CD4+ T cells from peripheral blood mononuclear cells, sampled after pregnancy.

CDR3 amino acids: CAISEFGQGAGELFF. CDR3 bases: TGTGCCATCAGTGAGTTCGGACAGGGGGCCGGGGAGCTGTTTTTT. This chain joins TRBV10-3 and TRBJ2-2; 10 bases fit TRBD1. Per the germline V gene, CDR1 is ENHRY and CDR2 is SYGVKD. The CDR3 length is 15 residues. With 1 base clipped from V and 6 bases from J, the junction kept 2 bases outside the gene matches.